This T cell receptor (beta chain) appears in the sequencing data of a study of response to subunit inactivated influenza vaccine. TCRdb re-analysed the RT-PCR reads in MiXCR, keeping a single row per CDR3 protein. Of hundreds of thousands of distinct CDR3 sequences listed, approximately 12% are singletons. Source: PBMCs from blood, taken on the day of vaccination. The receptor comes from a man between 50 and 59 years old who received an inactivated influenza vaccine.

The chain's CDR3 is CASSSMDGTYEQYF. The DNA for the CDR3 is TGTGCCAGTAGCTCCATGGACGGAACCTACGAGCAGTACTTC. V usage is TRBV19 and J usage is TRBJ2-7; no reliable D call. Trimming removed 6 bases from V and 2 bases from J, with 14 bases in between. In germline, CDR1 is LNHDA, CDR2 SQIVND (reference sequence). The CDR3 is 14 amino acids.